Sequencing of this T cell receptor (beta chain) was carried out in a study of shared clonotypes between healthy human individuals. The CDR3 is 13 residues long. Germline values: CDR1 ENHRY, CDR2 SYGVKD. V gave up 10 bases and J gave up 8 bases; unmatched junction bases: 5. Every subset's genomic DNA went evenly onto several immunoSEQ plates. The method was immunoSEQ multiplex PCR; TCRdb's version includes in-frame clones alone and lacks a portion of them. The table records some 2 million clones, 95% of them present only once. The receptor's source is a man aged 18 to 30 in good health. Input material: naive CD4+ T cells sorted from blood. Indicated subset: CD45RA+ positively selected. The chain couples TRBV10-3 to TRBJ2-1; the match to TRBD2 covers 13 bases. CDR3 in DNA: TGTGCCAGCGGACTAGCGGGAGCCGATGAGCAGTTCTTC. The encoded protein is CASGLAGADEQFF.